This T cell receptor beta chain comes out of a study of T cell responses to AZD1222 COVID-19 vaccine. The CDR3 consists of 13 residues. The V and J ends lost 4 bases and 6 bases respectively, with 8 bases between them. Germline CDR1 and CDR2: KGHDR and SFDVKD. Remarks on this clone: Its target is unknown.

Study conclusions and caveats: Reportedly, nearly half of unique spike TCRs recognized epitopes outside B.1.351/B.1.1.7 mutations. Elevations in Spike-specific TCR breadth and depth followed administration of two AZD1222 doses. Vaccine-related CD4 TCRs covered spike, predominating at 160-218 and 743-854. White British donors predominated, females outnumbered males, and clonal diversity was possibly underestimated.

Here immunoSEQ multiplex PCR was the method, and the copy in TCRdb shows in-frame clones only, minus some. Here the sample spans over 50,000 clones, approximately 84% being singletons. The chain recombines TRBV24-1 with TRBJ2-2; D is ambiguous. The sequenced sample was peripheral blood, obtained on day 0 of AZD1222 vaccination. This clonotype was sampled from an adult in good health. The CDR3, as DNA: TGTGCCACCAGTGAAGGGCCACCCGGGGAGCTGTTTTTT. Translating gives CATSEGPPGELFF.